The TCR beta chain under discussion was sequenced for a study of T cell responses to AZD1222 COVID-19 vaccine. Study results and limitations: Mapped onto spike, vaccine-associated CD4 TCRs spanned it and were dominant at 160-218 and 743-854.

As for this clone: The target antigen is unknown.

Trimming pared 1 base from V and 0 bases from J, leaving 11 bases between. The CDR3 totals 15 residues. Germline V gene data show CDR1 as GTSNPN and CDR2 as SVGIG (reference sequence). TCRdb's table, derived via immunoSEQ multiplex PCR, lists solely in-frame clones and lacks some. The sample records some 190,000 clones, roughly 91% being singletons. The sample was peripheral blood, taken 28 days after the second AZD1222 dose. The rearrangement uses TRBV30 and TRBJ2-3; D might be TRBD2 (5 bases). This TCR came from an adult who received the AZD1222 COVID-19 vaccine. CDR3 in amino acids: CAWSEGSASTDTQYF. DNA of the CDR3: TGTGCCTGGAGTGAAGGTAGCGCAAGCACAGATACGCAGTATTTT.